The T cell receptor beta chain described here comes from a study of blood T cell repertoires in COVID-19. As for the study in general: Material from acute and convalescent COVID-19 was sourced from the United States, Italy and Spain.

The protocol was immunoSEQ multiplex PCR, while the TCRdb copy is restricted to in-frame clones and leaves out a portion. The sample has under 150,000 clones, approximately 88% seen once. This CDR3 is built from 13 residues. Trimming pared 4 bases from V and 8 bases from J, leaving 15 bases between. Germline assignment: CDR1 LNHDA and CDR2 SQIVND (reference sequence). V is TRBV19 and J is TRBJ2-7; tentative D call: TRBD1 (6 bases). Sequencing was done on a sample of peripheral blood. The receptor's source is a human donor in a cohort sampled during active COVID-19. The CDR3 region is CASSTNRESKQYF. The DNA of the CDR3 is TGTGCCAGTAGTACCAACAGGGAAAGTAAGCAGTACTTC.